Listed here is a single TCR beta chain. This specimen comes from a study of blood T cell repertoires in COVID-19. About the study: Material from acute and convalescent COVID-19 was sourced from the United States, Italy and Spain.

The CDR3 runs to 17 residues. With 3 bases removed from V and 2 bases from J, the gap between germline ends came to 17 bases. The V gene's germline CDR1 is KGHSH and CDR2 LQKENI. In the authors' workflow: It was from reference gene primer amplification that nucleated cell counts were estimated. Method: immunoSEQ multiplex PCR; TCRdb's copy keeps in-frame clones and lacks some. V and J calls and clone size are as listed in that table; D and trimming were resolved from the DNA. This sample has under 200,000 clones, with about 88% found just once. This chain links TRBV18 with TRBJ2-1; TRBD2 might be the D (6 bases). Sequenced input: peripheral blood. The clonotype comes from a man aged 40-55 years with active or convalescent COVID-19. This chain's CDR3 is CASSPLLAEYAYNEQFF. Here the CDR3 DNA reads TGTGCCAGCTCACCTCTATTAGCGGAATATGCCTACAATGAGCAGTTCTTC.